These 15 T cell receptor beta chains were sequenced from one sample in a study of OX40 agonist ivuxolimab in advanced cancers. Receptor amplification or capture employed the immunoSEQ multiplex PCR assay. TCRdb mirrors the immuneACCESS table, restricted to in-frame sequences. Some clones are absent from its copies; in checked studies, under half trace to an unresolved V gene, and the reason for the others is unknown. This sample gives 77,000 or so clones in total; 90% to 95% of them show up just once. 0.32% of the sample is in the top ten clones. Sequences were derived from CD4+ or CD8+ T cells sorted from blood, sampled in a trial of the OX40 agonist ivuxolimab. The receptors come from an adult with an advanced solid tumor such as melanoma, head and neck, liver or kidney cancer.

The gene calls are TRBV29-1 and TRBJ2-7; either TRBD1 or TRBD2 may supply D (7 bases each). The CDR3 sequence is 12 residues long. Germline V gene sequence: CDR1 SQVTM, CDR2 ANQGSEA. The V end lost 8 bases, the J end lost 1 base, and 12 bases lay between the germline ends. The CDR3 coding sequence is TGCAGCTTCCAGGGGGGGTCCTACGAGCAGTACTTC. Translating it yields CSFQGGSYEQYF.

The rearrangement joins TRBV7-8 to TRBJ2-2, with a possible D match to TRBD1 (6 bases). V lost 3 bases and J lost 5, with 10 bases in between. CDR1 is SGHVS, CDR2 FQNEAQ, per germline. This CDR3 spans 14 amino acids. The CDR3 sequence: CASSLGRGTGELFF. CDR3 nucleotide sequence: TGTGCCAGCAGCTTGGGCAGGGGTACCGGGGAGCTGTTTTTT.

This rearrangement joins TRBV28 to TRBJ1-1, with D perhaps matching TRBD1 (5 bases). This CDR3 contains 15 residues. V dropped 6 bases and J dropped 0 bases, with 14 bases sitting between them. CDR1 is MDHEN and CDR2 is SYDVKM in the germline V gene. In DNA, the CDR3 is TGTGCCAGCAGGGCCCAGGGCGAGATGAACACTGAAGCTTTCTTT. Protein product: CASRAQGEMNTEAFF.

The CDR3 sequence: CASSLDGKYGYTF. The DNA of the CDR3 is TGCGCCAGCAGCTTGGACGGGAAGTATGGCTACACCTTC. The V gene is TRBV5-1, the J gene TRBJ1-2; no firm D call. CDR1 is SGHRS and CDR2 is YFSETQ in the germline V gene. Trimming pared 0 bases from V and 5 bases from J, leaving 8 bases between. The length of the CDR3 is 13 residues.

The chain combines TRBV2 with TRBJ2-3; D perhaps matches TRBD1 (5 bases). From germline, CDR1 is SNHLY and CDR2 FYNNEI. V was pared by 6 bases and J by 3 bases, with 10 bases between. There are 13 residues in the CDR3. Here the CDR3 reads CASRTQGTDTQYF. CDR3 sequence (DNA): TGTGCCAGCAGAACGCAGGGAACAGATACGCAGTATTTT.

This clone was counted once. CDR3: CASSPPASGIYTQYF. CDR3 in DNA: TGTGCCAGCTCACCACCCGCTAGCGGGATATATACGCAGTATTTT. This chain uses TRBV18 with TRBJ2-3; 9 nucleotides match TRBD2. The CDR3 is 15 residues long. The J segment lost 7 bases and the V segment lost 0 bases, leaving 5 bases of the junction unmatched. The germline CDR1 and CDR2 sequences are KGHSH and LQKENI.

The chain couples TRBV6-1 to TRBJ2-3; D possibly matches TRBD1 or TRBD2 (5 bases each). V lost 4 bases and J 6 bases, leaving 20 bases between the germline ends. CDR1 MNHNS and CDR2 SASEGT come from the germline V gene. CDR3 length equals 16 residues. The DNA for the CDR3 is TGTGCCAGCAGTGCCTCTGGTGGGACCAAAGGGGATACGCAGTATTTT. It translates to CASSASGGTKGDTQYF.

CDR3 sequence reads: CASSPGQGIDEQYF. The CDR3 DNA is TGTGCCAGCAGCCCGGGACAGGGTATCGACGAGCAGTACTTC. J is TRBJ2-7 and V is TRBV7-9; the match to TRBD1 covers 9 bases. This CDR3 has 14 amino acids. CDR1 SEHNR and CDR2 FQNEAQ come from the germline V gene (reference sequence). The J segment lost 5 bases and the V segment lost 5 bases, leaving 7 bases of the junction unmatched.

The chain is built from TRBV6-1 and TRBJ1-5; no reliable D call. Germline CDR1 reads MNHNS; CDR2 reads SASEGT. V was pared by 8 bases and J by 4 bases, with 15 bases between. The CDR3 spans 14 residues. CDR3 in DNA: TGTGCCAGCGGATACGTGGGGTTGAATCAGCCCCAGCATTTT. Translating gives CASGYVGLNQPQHF.

The chain is built from TRBV9 and TRBJ2-7; the D gene is possibly TRBD2 (6 bases). Germline V CDR1 and CDR2: SGDLS, YYNGEE. This CDR3 comprises 15 residues. Trimming took off 4 bases at V and 2 bases at J, with 16 bases between the two ends. The CDR3 region has the DNA TGTGCCAGCAGCCCCCAACAAGGAGGGCCCTACGAGCAGTACTTC. Its protein product is CASSPQQGGPYEQYF.

The V gene is TRBV6-5, the J gene TRBJ1-2; no reliable D call. The germline CDR1 and CDR2 sequences are MNHEY and SVGAGI. The CDR3 totals 11 residues. Trimming left V 5 bases short and J 7 bases short, with 8 bases between. CDR3 nucleotide sequence: TGTGCCAGCAGTGAAGTAAGTGGCTACACCTTC. This translates into CASSEVSGYTF.

This rearrangement joins TRBV28 to TRBJ1-2; D not resolved. Per the germline V gene, CDR1 is MDHEN and CDR2 is SYDVKM. V gave up 1 base and J gave up 5 bases, with 11 bases separating them. The CDR3 consists of 14 residues. The CDR3 spells CASSLLGQVYGYTF. CDR3 DNA: TGTGCCAGCAGTTTATTAGGGCAGGTGTATGGCTACACCTTC.

The rearrangement links TRBV7-3 to TRBJ1-1; D uncertain. Germline V CDR1 and CDR2: SGHTA, FQGTGA. This CDR3 is built from 14 residues. The V end was cut by 3 bases, the J end by 5 bases, with 13 bases between. The CDR3 region is CASSFTEGLTEAFF. The DNA of the CDR3 is TGTGCCAGCAGCTTTACGGAGGGTTTGACTGAAGCTTTCTTT. The full variable domain, rest sourced from reference TRBV7-3 and TRBJ1-1, is GAGVSQTPSNKVTEKGKYVELRCDPISGHTALYWYRQSLGQGPEFLIYFQGTGAADDSGLPNDRFFAVRPEGSVSTLKIQRTERGDSAVYLCASSFTEGLTEAFFGQGTRLTVV.

The V and J genes are TRBV12-1 and TRBJ2-7; no DNA check was done on the table's D call, TRBD1. TRBV12-1 is labeled a pseudogene. The CDR3 has 15 residues. The CDR3 DNA follows: TGTGCCAGCAGCTTTGAGGACAGGGCCTACCACGAGCAGTACTTC. The encoded protein is CASSFEDRAYHEQYF.

This clone has only one observation. The chain carries TRBV4-3 and TRBJ1-3, with D tentatively TRBD1 (6 bases). This CDR3 is built from 16 residues. Germline values: CDR1 LGHNA, CDR2 YSLEER. V was cut by 4 bases and J by 0 bases, with 13 bases left in between. The CDR3, as DNA: TGCGCCAGCAGCCCTGTGACAGGTCCCTCTGGAAACACCATATATTTT. Translated, it gives CASSPVTGPSGNTIYF.